This T cell receptor (beta chain) was recorded in a study of monozygotic twins with inflammatory bowel disease (dated by TCRdb to between 2018 and 2021). Some background on the complete study: The complete study included about 28 monozygotic twin pairs: 19 IBD-discordant Danish pairs and nine German pairs, of which four were IBD-concordant and five were IBD-discordant. Disease-associated traits were sought mainly through comparisons between IBD patients and their genetically identical healthy co-twins within discordant pairs. Each individual had, on average, about 151 000 unique TCRalpha sequences and 181 000 unique TCRbeta sequences available for analysis.

Here is what the overall study found, with its caveats: Compared with healthy twins, IBD patients shared fewer clonotypes with other individuals, and the difference was most pronounced in patients with signs of disease activity. The analysis was unable to tell different T cell subtypes apart. A decrease in TCRbeta repertoire diversity, as measured by inverse Simpson index, was observed in IBD patients compared with their healthy co-twins. Repertoire similarity did not differ between concordant and discordant twins, possibly due to limited statistical power. Background noise and inter-individual variability may have been introduced into the repertoires by the differing immunosuppressive treatments among patients. No single strong signal or clonotype linked to IBD turned up in the results, so the idea that one exists was not supported.

From each donor, an approximately 2.7 ml peripheral blood sample was collected into PAXgene tubes and kept at -80 degrees C. Without T cell sorting, total RNA was isolated from whole blood using the PAXgene blood miRNA kit on an automated QIAcube. Deep TCRalpha and TCRbeta repertoire profiling with unique molecular barcoding was performed on peripheral blood of monozygotic twin pairs concordant or discordant for inflammatory bowel disease. Smoking habits were recorded for all twin pairs, with individuals classified as current, former or never smokers. From the cysteine through the phenylalanine, the CDR3 covers 13 amino acids. The entry carries no DNA sequence. From the germline V gene (reference sequence), CDR1 is SGHNT and CDR2 is YYREEE. The library was produced with 5' RACE. Each TCR library was prepared from around 3.5 ug of total RNA. For each sample, cDNA synthesis with SMARTScribe reverse transcriptase was split into eight separate reactions. During cDNA synthesis, template switching introduced unique molecular identifiers that contained a 6-nucleotide sample barcode. TCRalpha and TCRbeta cDNA was amplified in two nested PCRs of about 16 and 10 cycles, and bead purification was carried out after each PCR. Before amplification, cDNA was treated with uracil DNA-glycosylase and purified using the QIAquick PCR purification kit. The second PCR added Illumina TruSeq-compatible adapters along with sample-specific barcodes. TapeStation and Qubit were used to check library quality and concentration, and around 5.3 ng of each library was pooled. Sequencing of the pooled libraries was done on an Illumina HiSeq2500 single-index Rapid Run using custom sequencing primers and 2 x 100 bp reads. In the paper's pipeline: MiGEC version 1.2.6 was used for UMI-based consensus assembly, which corrected PCR and sequencing errors. MiXCR version 2.1.1 was used for V(D)J alignment, clonotype assembly and CDR3 extraction. To normalise gene usage, clonotype sharing and MAIT/NKT TCR abundance, the analysis used the top 1000, 10 000 and 20 000 clonotypes per sample. After downsampling to 27 000 UMIs, diversity was calculated as the inverse Simpson index using the vegan R package. Paired Mann-Whitney U tests were applied to discordant twin pairs, and Benjamini-Hochberg correction was used for multiple testing. TCRdb reprocessed the reads and assigns one entry to each CDR3 protein sequence, leaving out DNA. These V and J calls rely on TCRdb rather than the paper's analysis. In this sample's table one finds some 440,000 distinct CDR3 sequences. The top ten clones comprise 2% to 2.5% of the sample.

Remarks on this clonotype: This clone's antigen is unknown.

This receptor chain uses TRBV5-4 and TRBJ1-5; the D call from TCRdb, TRBD1, cannot be confirmed without DNA. The receptor was isolated from a human donor with ulcerative colitis or Crohn's disease, or a healthy co-twin of an affected twin (not recorded which). The sample comprised blood. CDR3 reads: CASSFGGSQPQHF. Full variable domain (CDR3 extended with the reference TRBV5-4 and TRBJ1-5 proteins): ETGVTQSPTHLIKTRGQQVTLRCSSQSGHNTVSWYQQALGQGPQFIFQYYREEENGRGNFPPRFSGLQFPNYSSELNVNALELDDSALYLCASSFGGSQPQHFGDGTRLSIL.